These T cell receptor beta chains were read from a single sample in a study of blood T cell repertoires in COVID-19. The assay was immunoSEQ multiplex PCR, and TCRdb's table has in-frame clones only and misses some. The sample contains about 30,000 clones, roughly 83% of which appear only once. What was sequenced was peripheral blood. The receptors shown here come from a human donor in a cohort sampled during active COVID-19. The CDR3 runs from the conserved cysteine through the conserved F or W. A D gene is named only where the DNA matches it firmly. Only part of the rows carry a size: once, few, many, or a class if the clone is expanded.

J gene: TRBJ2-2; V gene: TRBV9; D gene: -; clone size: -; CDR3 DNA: TGTGCCAGCAGCGTAAGGGGATCCAACACCGGGGAGCTGTTTTTT; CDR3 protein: CASSVRGSNTGELFF
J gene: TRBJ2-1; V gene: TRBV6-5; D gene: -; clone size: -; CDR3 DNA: TGTGCCAGCAGTTTCTCCGCGAGGAATGAGCAGTTCTTC; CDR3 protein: CASSFSARNEQFF
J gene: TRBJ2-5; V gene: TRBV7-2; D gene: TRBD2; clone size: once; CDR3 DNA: TGTGCCAGCAGTGGCGGGAGTTTGGAGACCCAGTACTTC; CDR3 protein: CASSGGSLETQYF
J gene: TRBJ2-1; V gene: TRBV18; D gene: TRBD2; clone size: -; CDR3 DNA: TGTGCCAGCTCACCACCACGGCGGGAGGGCACAGGTGAGCAGTTCTTC; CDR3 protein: CASSPPRREGTGEQFF
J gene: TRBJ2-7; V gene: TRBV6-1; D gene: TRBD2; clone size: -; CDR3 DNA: TGTGCCAGCAGTGCCGAACGGGCGGGAGAAGGCTACGAGCAGTACTTC; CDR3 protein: CASSAERAGEGYEQYF
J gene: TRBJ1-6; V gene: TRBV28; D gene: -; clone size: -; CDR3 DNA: TGTGCCAGCACCACACCCTTAGGGAGGAATTCACCCCTCCACTTT; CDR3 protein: CASTTPLGRNSPLHF
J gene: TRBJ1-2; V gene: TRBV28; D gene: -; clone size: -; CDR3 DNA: TGTGCCAGCAGTAGCCAGAGGGTTTTTAACTATGGCTACACCTTC; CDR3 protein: CASSSQRVFNYGYTF
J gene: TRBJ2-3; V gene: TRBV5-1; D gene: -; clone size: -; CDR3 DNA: TGCGCCAGCAGCTTGGACCGGGGGAGAACAGATACGCAGTATTTT; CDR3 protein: CASSLDRGRTDTQYF
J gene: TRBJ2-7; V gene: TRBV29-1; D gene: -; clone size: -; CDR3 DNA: TGCAGCGTTGAGAACCGCGGACAGACCTACGAGCAGTACTTC; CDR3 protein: CSVENRGQTYEQYF
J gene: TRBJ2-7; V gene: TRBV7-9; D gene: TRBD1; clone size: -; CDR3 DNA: TGTGCCAGCAGCGGAGTTCCAGGGGGCTTGTACGAGCAGTACTTC; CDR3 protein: CASSGVPGGLYEQYF
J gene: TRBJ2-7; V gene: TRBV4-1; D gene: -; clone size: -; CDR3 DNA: TGCGCCAGCAGCCAAGCTCCAATAGCGTTAAGCCTCTCCTACGAGCAGTACTTC; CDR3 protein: CASSQAPIALSLSYEQYF
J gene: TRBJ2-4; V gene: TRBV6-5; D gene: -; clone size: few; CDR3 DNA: TGTGCCAGCAGTTACACTCAAGTAGCCAAAAACATTCAGTACTTC; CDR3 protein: CASSYTQVAKNIQYF
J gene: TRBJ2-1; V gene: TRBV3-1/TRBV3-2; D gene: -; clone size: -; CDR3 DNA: TGTGCCAGCCCTTTTAGCGGCAGACACAATGAGCAGTTCTTC; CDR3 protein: CASPFSGRHNEQFF
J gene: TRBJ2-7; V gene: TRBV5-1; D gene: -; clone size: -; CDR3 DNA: TGCGCCAGCAGCTTAACGGGGGGCGGGTACGAGCAGTACTTC; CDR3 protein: CASSLTGGGYEQYF
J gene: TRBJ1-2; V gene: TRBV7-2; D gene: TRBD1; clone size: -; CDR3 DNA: TGTGCCAGCAGCGATACTCCCCGGGACAGGACTAACTATGGCTACACCTTC; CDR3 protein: CASSDTPRDRTNYGYTF
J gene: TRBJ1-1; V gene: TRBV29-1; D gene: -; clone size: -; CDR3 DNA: TGCAGCGTACAGATGAACACTGAAGCTTTCTTT; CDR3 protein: CSVQMNTEAFF
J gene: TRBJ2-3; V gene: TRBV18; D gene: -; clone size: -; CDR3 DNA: TGTGCCAGCTCACCTGGGCAGGACACAGATACGCAGTATTTT; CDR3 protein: CASSPGQDTDTQYF
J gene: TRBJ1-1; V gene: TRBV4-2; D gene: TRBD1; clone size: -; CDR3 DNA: TGTGCCAGCAGCCAAAGGGACAGGGCGACCACTGAAGCTTTCTTT; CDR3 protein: CASSQRDRATTEAFF
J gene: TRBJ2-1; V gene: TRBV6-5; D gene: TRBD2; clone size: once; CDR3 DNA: TGTGCCAGCAGTTCACTAGCGGGAGTGTTCAATGAGCAGTTCTTC; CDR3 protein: CASSSLAGVFNEQFF
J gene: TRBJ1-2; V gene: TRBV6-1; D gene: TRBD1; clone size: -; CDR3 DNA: TGTGCCAGCAGTGAAACGGGACAGCTTAAGGGGAACTATGGCTACACCTTC; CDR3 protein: CASSETGQLKGNYGYTF
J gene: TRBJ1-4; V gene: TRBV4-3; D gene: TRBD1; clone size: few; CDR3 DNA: TGCGCCAGCAGCCCCGACAGGGATAATGAAAAACTGTTTTTT; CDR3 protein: CASSPDRDNEKLFF
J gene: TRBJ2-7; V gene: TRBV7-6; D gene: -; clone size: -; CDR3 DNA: TGTGCCAGCAGCTTAGAGGGGACGGGGGAGAGGTACGAGCAGTACTTC; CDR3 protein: CASSLEGTGERYEQYF
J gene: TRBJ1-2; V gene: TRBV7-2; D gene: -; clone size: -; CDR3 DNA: TGTGCCAGCAGCCCCAGGGTAGAGACGATCTATGGCTACACCTTC; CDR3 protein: CASSPRVETIYGYTF
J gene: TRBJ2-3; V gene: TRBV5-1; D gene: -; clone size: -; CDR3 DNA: TGCGCCAGCAGCCCCGAGAGTTCCAGCACAGATACGCAGTATTTT; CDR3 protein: CASSPESSSTDTQYF
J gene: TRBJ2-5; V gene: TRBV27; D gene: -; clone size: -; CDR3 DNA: TGTGCCAGCAGGATCCATGGAGGAGAGACCCAGTACTTC; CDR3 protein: CASRIHGGETQYF
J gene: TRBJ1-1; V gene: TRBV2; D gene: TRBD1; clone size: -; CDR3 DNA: TGTGCCAGCCACAAAGGACAGGACTATAACACTGAAGCTTTCTTT; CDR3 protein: CASHKGQDYNTEAFF
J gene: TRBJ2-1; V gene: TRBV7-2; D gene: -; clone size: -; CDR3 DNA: TGTGCCAGCAGCTTAGCTGTCGCGAGGGAGCAGTTCTTC; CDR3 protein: CASSLAVAREQFF
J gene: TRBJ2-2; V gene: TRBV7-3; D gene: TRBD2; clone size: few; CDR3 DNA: TGTGCCAGCAGCTTCGATGGCGGGAGGGCCCACACCGGGGAGCTGTTTTTT; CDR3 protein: CASSFDGGRAHTGELFF
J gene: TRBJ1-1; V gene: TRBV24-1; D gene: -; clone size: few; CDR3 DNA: TGTGCCACCAGTCACGACCAGACAAATGAAGCTTTCTTT; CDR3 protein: CATSHDQTNEAFF
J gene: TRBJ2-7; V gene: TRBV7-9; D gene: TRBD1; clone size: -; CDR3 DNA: TGTGCCAGCAGCGGACGGGACAGAAGCAACTACGAGCAGTACTTC; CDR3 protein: CASSGRDRSNYEQYF
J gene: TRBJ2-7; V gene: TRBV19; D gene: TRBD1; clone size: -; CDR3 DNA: TGTGCCAGTAGTCAGACAGGGTCCACCTACGAGCAGTACTTC; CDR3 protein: CASSQTGSTYEQYF